What follows are 27 T cell receptor beta chains derived from one specimen sequenced in a study of blood T cell repertoires in COVID-19. Profiled with immunoSEQ multiplex PCR; TCRdb holds only in-frame clones, not every one. The sample carries about 45,000 clones, roughly 80% recorded once. Material for sequencing was peripheral blood. The receptors here all came from a woman aged 70-85 years with acute or convalescent COVID-19.

The CDR3 DNA is TGTGCCAGCAGCCCGATGGACAGGGGGAACACTGAAGCTTTCTTT. Translated: CASSPMDRGNTEAFF. The chain carries TRBV5-6 and TRBJ1-1, with 9 bases identical to TRBD1. CDR1 SGHDT and CDR2 YYEEEE come from the germline V gene. The length of the CDR3 is 15 residues. V trimming: 4 bases; J trimming: 1 base; junction bases outside the gene matches: 5.

V is TRBV27 and J is TRBJ2-7; D is undetermined. V dropped 3 bases and J dropped 2 bases, with 11 bases sitting between them. CDR3 size: 14 residues. Germline values: CDR1 MNHEY, CDR2 SMNVEV (reference sequence). The CDR3, as DNA: TGTGCCAGCAGTTTCATGACAAGCCCCTACGAGCAGTACTTC. Protein product: CASSFMTSPYEQYF.

The CDR3 is CASKPTVLSTDTQYF. The CDR3 bases are TGCGCCAGCAAGCCGACAGTACTTAGCACAGATACGCAGTATTTT. This chain uses TRBV5-1 with TRBJ2-3; a weak D match, TRBD1 (5 bases). Germline CDR1 is SGHRS and CDR2 is YFSETQ. CDR3 size: 15 residues. Trimming left V 6 bases short and J 0 bases short, with 14 bases between.

The chain uses TRBV27 and TRBJ1-1; the D gene is possibly TRBD1 (5 bases). V was shortened by 7 bases and J by 3 bases, with 18 bases between the two germline ends. Germline assignment: CDR1 MNHEY and CDR2 SMNVEV (reference sequence). The CDR3 spans 15 residues. The CDR3 reads CASKPRPGLDTEAFF. DNA of the CDR3: TGTGCCAGCAAGCCTCGTCCAGGGTTGGACACTGAAGCTTTCTTT.

The V call is TRBV11-2, the J call TRBJ1-2; 9 bases match TRBD1. This CDR3 has 17 residues. The germline V gene encodes CDR1 SGHAT and CDR2 FQNNGV. Germline trimming cut 4 bases from V and 1 base from J; bases unmatched to any gene: 10. The CDR3 spells CASSSSPPDRGNYGYTF. As DNA, the CDR3 is TGTGCCAGCAGCTCCTCACCCCCGGACAGGGGTAACTATGGCTACACCTTC.

The rearrangement uses TRBV2 and TRBJ1-1; 11 bases fit TRBD1. The germline gives CDR1 SNHLY, CDR2 FYNNEI. Germline trimming cut 11 bases from V and 6 bases from J; bases unmatched to any gene: 8. The CDR3 extends over 13 amino acids. The CDR3 protein is CAGVPGQGAEAFF. CDR3 DNA sequence: TGTGCCGGAGTTCCGGGACAGGGGGCTGAAGCTTTCTTT.

The genes are TRBV5-1 and TRBJ1-2; D might be TRBD1 (6 bases). The CDR3 consists of 12 residues. The V end lost 7 bases, the J end lost 4 bases, and 11 bases lay between the germline ends. Germline-derived CDR1 and CDR2 are SGHRS and YFSETQ. The CDR3 reads CASAGTSYGYTF. The CDR3, as DNA: TGCGCCAGCGCCGGGACATCCTATGGCTACACCTTC.

J is TRBJ2-7 and V is TRBV10-1; TRBD1 agrees at 10 bases. The CDR3 contains 15 residues. The V and J ends lost 3 bases and 2 bases, in that order; junction bases with no gene match: 4. The germline gives CDR1 WNHNN, CDR2 SYGVQD (reference sequence). Written as DNA, the CDR3 is TGCGCCAGCAGTGAAGGCGGGACAGGGGCCTACGAGCAGTACTTC. Its translation: CASSEGGTGAYEQYF.

The chain combines TRBV5-6 with TRBJ1-1; D not resolved. The V end was cut by 1 base, the J end by 8 bases, with 12 bases between. CDR1 and CDR2 (germline): SGHDT, YYEEEE. This CDR3 is built from 13 residues. The CDR3: CASSLSAEREAFF. CDR3 sequence (DNA): TGTGCCAGCAGCTTGAGCGCAGAAAGGGAAGCTTTCTTT. Supplemented by reference TRBV5-6 and TRBJ1-1, the full variable domain reads DAGVTQSPTHLIKTRGQQVTLRCSPKSGHDTVSWYQQALGQGPQFIFQYYEEEERQRGNFPDRFSGHQFPNYSSELNVNALLLGDSALYLCASSLSAEREAFFGQGTRLTVV.

DNA of the CDR3: TGTGCCAGTAGTACCCGGAGTTTTGAGCAGTACTTC. It yields the protein CASSTRSFEQYF. This sequence joins TRBV19 and TRBJ2-7; no reliable D call. V was cut by 4 bases and J by 7 bases, with 11 bases left in between. Germline values: CDR1 LNHDA, CDR2 SQIVND (reference sequence). The CDR3 is made up of 12 amino acids.

The genes are TRBV19 and TRBJ2-1, with TRBD2 matching over 8 bases. V lost 3 bases and J lost 9; bases outside the gene matches: 10. From germline, CDR1 is LNHDA and CDR2 SQIVND (reference sequence). This CDR3 region has 15 residues. The CDR3 DNA reads as TGTGCCAGTAGTATGAGTAGCGGGATTTTAGGTGAGCAGTTCTTC. It codes for CASSMSSGILGEQFF.

The rearrangement joins TRBV19 to TRBJ1-4; 7 nucleotides match TRBD1. V trimming: 5 bases; J trimming: 3 bases; junction bases outside the gene matches: 6. This CDR3 has 15 residues. Looked up from germline, CDR1 is LNHDA and CDR2 is SQIVND (reference sequence). The CDR3, as DNA: TGTGCCAGTAGTGCAAGACAGGGTTCTAATGAAAAACTGTTTTTT. This encodes CASSARQGSNEKLFF.

The chain uses TRBV6-5 and TRBJ2-7; maybe TRBD1 (6 bases). CDR1 MNHEY and CDR2 SVGAGI come from the germline V gene. V was pared by 5 bases and J by 3 bases, with 17 bases between. This CDR3 is built from 15 residues. The chain's CDR3 is CASSNRLTGIYEQYF. The CDR3 region has the DNA TGTGCCAGCAGTAATCGATTGACAGGAATCTACGAGCAGTACTTC.

J is TRBJ1-3 and V is TRBV5-1; D may be TRBD1 (6 bases). Per the germline V gene, CDR1 is SGHRS and CDR2 is YFSETQ. The length of the CDR3 is 16 residues. Trimming pared 0 bases from V and 4 bases from J, leaving 14 bases between. For the CDR3, the DNA is TGCGCCAGCAGCTTGGAGCCCAGGGACACAGGAAACACCATATATTTT. Translating gives CASSLEPRDTGNTIYF.

The count of this clone is one. V usage is TRBV2 and J usage is TRBJ2-1; 13 nucleotides line up with TRBD2. Trimming cost V 6 bases and J 9 bases; bases outside gene matches: 8. The CDR3 contains 15 residues. Germline loops: CDR1 SNHLY, CDR2 FYNNEI. CDR3 sequence reads: CASRSEGLAGTEQFF. The CDR3 coding sequence is TGTGCCAGCAGGAGTGAGGGACTAGCGGGAACTGAGCAGTTCTTC.

The chain joins TRBV4-1 to TRBJ2-2; TRBD1 matches 9 bases. The CDR3 runs 15 residues. CDR1 is MGHRA, CDR2 YSYEKL, per germline. V trimming: 5 bases; J trimming: 4 bases; junction bases outside the gene matches: 5. CDR3 amino acids: CASSSGQGFTGELFF. The CDR3 bases are TGCGCCAGCAGCTCAGGACAGGGGTTCACCGGGGAGCTGTTTTTT.

The genes are TRBV7-6 and TRBJ2-2, with D possibly TRBD1 on 7 matching bases. V was cut by 5 bases and J by 4 bases, with 26 bases left in between. In germline, CDR1 is SGHVS, CDR2 FNYEAQ. The CDR3 length is 19 residues. CDR3 sequence (DNA): TGTGCCAGCAGCCACACCTGGAGGGGGCTACAGCGAGGCACCGGGGAGCTGTTTTTT. Protein: CASSHTWRGLQRGTGELFF.

V and J are TRBV7-2 and TRBJ1-1; 8 bases agree with TRBD1. The CDR3 spans 16 residues. Per the germline V gene, CDR1 is SGHTA and CDR2 is FQGNSA. V was pared by 4 bases and J by 5 bases, with 12 bases of the junction left unmatched. The CDR3 coding sequence is TGTGCCAGCAGCTCATCCGGACAGGGTCGAAGGACTGAAGCTTTCTTT. It encodes CASSSSGQGRRTEAFF.

The chain joins TRBV18 to TRBJ2-3; TRBD2 matches at 8 bases. The CDR3 has 16 amino acids. Unmatched junction bases numbered 5, after V lost 1 base and J lost 2 bases. Germline values: CDR1 KGHSH, CDR2 LQKENI. This CDR3 is CASSPLRGGLTDTQYF. DNA of the CDR3: TGTGCCAGCTCACCACTTCGGGGGGGCCTCACAGATACGCAGTATTTT.

The chain uses TRBV24-1 and TRBJ2-3, with 10 nucleotides matching TRBD2. This CDR3 is 15 amino acids long. The trim removed 1 base at V and 6 bases at J, leaving 3 bases unmatched. Germline V lookup: CDR1 KGHDR, CDR2 SFDVKD. The CDR3 reads CATSDLKGLADTQYF. The CDR3 DNA is TGTGCCACCAGTGATTTAAAGGGACTAGCGGATACGCAGTATTTT.

This clone was counted a few times. V usage is TRBV6-2 or TRBV6-3 and J usage is TRBJ2-1; maybe TRBD2 (5 bases). V lost 6 bases and J lost 3, with 12 bases in between. Germline V gene lookup returns CDR1 MNHEY and CDR2 SVGEGT. The CDR3 has 14 residues. CDR3 sequence: CASSMTNDYNEQFF. CDR3 DNA: TGTGCCAGCAGCATGACTAATGACTACAATGAGCAGTTCTTC.

The chain is built from TRBV4-2 and TRBJ1-5; D is undetermined. V lost 1 base to trimming and J lost 0 bases, with 7 bases between them. CDR3 length: 15 amino acids. The germline V gene has CDR1 LGHNA and CDR2 YNFKEQ. The CDR3 coding sequence is TGTGCCAGCAGCCAAGTTGAGTATAGCAATCAGCCCCAGCATTTT. Translating it yields CASSQVEYSNQPQHF.

There are a few counts of this clone. This chain uses TRBV4-1 with TRBJ1-2; 7 bases are shared with TRBD1. V dropped 1 base and J dropped 7; count of bases not matched to a gene: 12. The germline V gene encodes CDR1 MGHRA and CDR2 YSYEKL. The CDR3 is 16 residues long. Here the CDR3 reads CASSQADDRVTRGYTF. CDR3 in DNA: TGCGCCAGCAGCCAAGCAGACGACAGGGTAACGCGTGGCTACACCTTC.

The rearrangement uses TRBV3-1 (or the pseudogene TRBV3-2) and TRBJ1-2; a possible D gene is TRBD1 (6 bases). In germline, CDR1 is LGHDT, CDR2 YNNKEL (reference sequence). The CDR3 spans 14 residues. Trimming left V 1 base short and J 3 bases short, with 9 bases between. CDR3 region: CASSQVPGDYGYTF. The CDR3 DNA sequence: TGTGCCAGCAGCCAAGTCCCAGGGGACTATGGCTACACCTTC.

J is TRBJ1-4 and V is TRBV18, with D tentatively TRBD1 (5 bases). CDR3 size: 14 residues. Germline CDR1 KGHSH, CDR2 LQKENI. The V end was cut by 2 bases, the J end by 8 bases, with 12 bases between. The CDR3 sequence: CASSPAQGGEKLFF. Written as DNA, the CDR3 is TGTGCCAGCTCACCAGCCCAGGGTGGGGAAAAACTGTTTTTT.

The chain combines TRBV7-9 with TRBJ2-5, with D perhaps matching TRBD2 (5 bases). V was cut by 2 bases and J by 5 bases, with 9 bases left in between. The CDR3 runs to 13 residues. The germline V gene has CDR1 SEHNR and CDR2 FQNEAQ (reference sequence). CDR3 coding DNA: TGTGCCAGCAGCTTAAACGGCGGGGAGACCCAGTACTTC. Protein product: CASSLNGGETQYF.

The rearrangement joins TRBV5-4 to TRBJ1-2; the D is unclear. Germline V gene data show CDR1 as SGHNT and CDR2 as YYREEE (reference sequence). This CDR3 has 15 residues. V was clipped by 6 bases and J by 5 bases, with 20 bases between them. The CDR3 DNA sequence: TGTGCCAGCACGACACGAACGGGAGGGTTATATGGCTACACCTTC. Translated: CASTTRTGGLYGYTF.